The entry that follows covers one T cell receptor (beta chain) sequence. The clone's antigen remains unknown. Nothing much larger sits one base from this clone, and base qualities are not available. CDR1 and CDR2 are read off the germline V gene as SGHNT and YENEEA. V ends up 4 bases short and J 6 bases short, with an unmatched junction base count of 10. Inclusive of the bounding cysteine and phenylalanine, the CDR3 is 17 residues long. Left in the record is the CDR3 DNA by itself, 51 bases read in frame from the first base. The immunoSEQ Assay was used to sequence TCR beta CDR3 regions from DNA. The study's processing was this. To compute T cell density, TCR beta template counts were normalized to usable DNA, which was estimated by amplifying housekeeping genes. Richness was estimated using the preseqR package, with extrapolation to 400,000 templates for PBMC samples and to 120,000 templates for tissue samples. Clonality was defined as one minus Pielou's evenness. To identify tissue-enriched TCRs, differential abundance testing was run on productive amino-acid clonotypes with a minimum total count of 5 and an alpha of 0.1. The Jaccard Index and the Morisita Overlap Index were used to measure how much the repertoires overlapped between compartments. TCR beta CDR3s were clustered by GLIPH together with public tetramer-defined viral CDR3s, and at least three viral sequences plus V-gene enrichment were required for viral motifs. TCRdb took over this immuneACCESS table, retaining in-frame rearrangements with V and J assigned. Such tables are incomplete; in checked studies, under half of the missing clones stem from an unresolved V gene, and the remainder is unexplained. Clonal size and the V and J genes are those of that table, whereas D and trimming came from the DNA. The sample records some 30,000 clones, 94% of which are singletons. More than 0.7% of the sample lies in the top ten.

The data stem from a study of T cells in localized non-small cell lung cancer (TCRdb year 2020). Context from the whole study: The study analyzed T cell repertoires of 236 early-stage NSCLC patients, comparing tumors and uninvolved tumor-adjacent lungs. The cohort was made up of a few hundred treatment-naive NSCLC patients whose localized lung tumors had been resected. Of the NSCLC patients, around 130 were male and approximately 110 were female, and the mean age was approximately 66 years.

Results and caveats for the whole study, not just this receptor: Uninvolved tumor-adjacent lung showed the highest T cell clonality, higher than tumor, which suggests more focused antigenic responses in the uninvolved tumor-adjacent lung. A median of around 57 of the top 100 tumor clones turned up in the paired uninvolved adjacent lung, and 25 to 30 of those clones also ranked among the top 100 of that same adjacent lung. Longer overall survival was associated with higher T cell density in blood, whereas shorter survival was associated with higher clonality in adjacent lung. Because multi-region tumor sequencing was not performed, intratumor heterogeneity could not be ruled out. Since the design was exploratory, TCR variables were selected using unadjusted p-values with no false-discovery rate correction.

At diagnosis, peripheral blood, uninvolved tumor-adjacent lung and tumor were collected and stored as a combination of fresh-frozen and FFPE material. For TCR repertoire profiling, blood samples were analyzed as peripheral blood mononuclear cells. Specimen: peripheral blood, collected before any cancer treatment. The source is a woman between 35 and 70 years old with stage I lung adenocarcinoma. The V and J segments used are TRBV11-3 and TRBJ2-2, with TRBD2 matching 11 junction bases. Read as DNA, the sequence is TGTGCCAGCAGCTCTGATCCCCTAGCGGGGGGTTCCGGGGAGCTGTTTTTT. It is translated as CASSSDPLAGGSGELFF. This CDR3, with the reference TRBV11-3 and TRBJ2-2 proteins standing in past its ends, gives the full variable domain EAGVVQSPRYKIIEKKQPVAFWCNPISGHNTLYWYLQNLGQGPELLIRYENEEAVDDSQLPKDRFSAERLKGVDSTLKIQPAELGDSAVYLCASSSDPLAGGSGELFFGEGSRLTVL.